This passage covers 15 T cell receptor beta chains from one sample sequenced in a study of glioma-infiltrating T cells (dated by TCRdb to between 2015 and 2016). For sequencing, an Illumina MiSeq was employed. TCR alpha and beta CDR3 regions were amplified with the iRepertoire nested amplicon-rescue multiplex PCR (arm-PCR) platform from RNA. TCRdb reprocessing: public reads trimmed at Q25 with fastp, clones called with MiXCR, in-frame beta chains kept. One record per CDR3 amino acid sequence lists the most common genes and DNA. The sample contains over 70,000 distinct CDR3 sequences, around a quarter of them found a single time. The top ten constitute over 5.5% of the sample. Sequenced: glioma tissue, nonneoplastic brain tissue, or PBMCs (not recorded which). The receptors stem from a human donor with low-grade glioma or glioblastoma, undergoing nonglioma brain surgery, or in good health (not recorded which).

This clonotype was counted ten times or more. The chain carries TRBV18 and TRBJ2-7; D is unclear. Trimming removed 3 bases from V and 3 bases from J, with 6 bases in between. Germline V gives CDR1 KGHSH, CDR2 LQKENI. The CDR3 covers 12 residues. The CDR3 DNA follows: TGTGCCAGCTCACCCGTAGGCTACGAGCAGTACTTC. This codes for CASSPVGYEQYF.

This clonotype was counted many times. The rearrangement uses TRBV20-1 and TRBJ1-2; possibly TRBD1 for D (5 bases). Trimming left V 2 bases short and J 0 bases short, with 13 bases between. The CDR3 consists of 15 residues. CDR1 is DFQATT, CDR2 SNEGSKA, per germline (reference sequence). The CDR3 DNA sequence: TGCAGTGCTAGAATTGCTCAGGGATCTAACTATGGCTACACCTTC. This translates into CSARIAQGSNYGYTF.

This clonotype came up once. This chain joins TRBV6-2 or TRBV6-3 and TRBJ2-6; D is ambiguous. Germline CDR1 MNHEY, CDR2 SVGEGT. V was shortened by 0 bases and J by 0 bases, with 12 bases between the two germline ends. CDR3 length: 18 amino acids. CDR3 protein: CASSYSRNRLSGANVLTF. As DNA, the CDR3 is TGTGCCAGCAGTTACTCGAGGAACAGACTCTCTGGGGCCAACGTCCTGACTTTC.

At least ten counts were recorded for this clonotype. This chain links TRBV6-1 with TRBJ2-5; possibly TRBD1 for D (6 bases). V was pared by 6 bases and J by 5 bases, with 13 bases between. This CDR3 spans 13 amino acids. Germline V gives CDR1 MNHNS, CDR2 SASEGT. For the CDR3, the DNA is TGTGCCAGCAGAAGACAGGTCTCGGAGACCCAGTACTTC. Protein sequence: CASRRQVSETQYF.

The sample holds many counts of this clonotype. The chain uses TRBV28 and TRBJ2-5; D may be TRBD2 (5 bases). Per germline, CDR1 MDHEN and CDR2 SYDVKM. There are 14 residues in the CDR3. V shed 6 bases and J shed 4 bases, with 15 bases lying between them. CDR3: CASSLGLVRETQYF. DNA for the CDR3: TGTGCCAGCAGCCTAGGACTGGTCCGAGAGACCCAGTACTTC.

There are a few counts of this clonotype. This rearrangement joins TRBV18 to TRBJ2-7, with D uncertain. Germline assignment: CDR1 KGHSH and CDR2 LQKENI. The CDR3 is made up of 14 amino acids. Trimming pared 3 bases from V and 6 bases from J, leaving 15 bases between. The CDR3 region has the DNA TGTGCCAGCTCACCCCACCGGACCGGCACCGAGCAGTACTTC. As protein: CASSPHRTGTEQYF.

This clonotype was seen at least ten times. The rearrangement uses TRBV11-2 and TRBJ2-7; possible D gene TRBD2, 5 bases. Germline lookup yields CDR1 SGHAT and CDR2 FQNNGV. The CDR3 is made up of 14 amino acids. Trimming pared 1 base from V and 5 bases from J, leaving 12 bases between. The CDR3 sequence: CASSLVGSGDEQYF. The CDR3 coding sequence is TGTGCCAGCAGCTTAGTTGGGTCCGGGGACGAGCAGTACTTC.

In its sample, this clonotype was seen many times. The chain uses TRBV20-1 and TRBJ1-5; D uncertain. Trimming removed 5 bases at V and 5 bases at J, with 4 bases between. CDR1 and CDR2 (germline): DFQATT, SNEGSKA (reference sequence). CDR3 length equals 10 residues. In DNA form, the CDR3 reads TGCAGTGCTCCTTATCAGCCCCAGCATTTT. Protein: CSAPYQPQHF.

This clonotype has only a few counts. The V and J genes are TRBV5-5 and TRBJ1-5, with a tentative D call TRBD1 (6 bases). Trimming removed 1 base at V and 4 bases at J, with 12 bases between. Germline V gene sequence: CDR1 SGHKS, CDR2 YYEKEE (reference sequence). This CDR3 is 15 amino acids long. The CDR3 region is CASSLIGQPNQPQHF. The CDR3 region has the DNA TGTGCCAGCAGCTTGATAGGACAGCCAAATCAGCCCCAGCATTTT.

This clonotype was picked up many times. The rearrangement joins TRBV6-1 to TRBJ1-5; 9 bases are shared with TRBD1. Germline assignment: CDR1 MNHNS and CDR2 SASEGT. With 5 bases clipped from V and 2 bases from J, the junction kept 1 base outside the gene matches. The CDR3 has 14 amino acids. The CDR3 nucleotides are TGTGCCAGCAGTCGACAGGGGGGCAATCAGCCCCAGCATTTT. This gives the protein CASSRQGGNQPQHF.

This clonotype appeared many times. V gene TRBV7-9 combines with J gene TRBJ1-5, with D perhaps TRBD1 (6 bases). Looked up from germline, CDR1 is SEHNR and CDR2 is FQNEAQ (reference sequence). V gave up 1 base and J gave up 3 bases, with 7 bases separating them. The length of the CDR3 is 14 residues. The CDR3 nucleotides are TGTGCCAGCAGCTTAGGGACAGCCAATCAGCCCCAGCATTTT. Translating it yields CASSLGTANQPQHF.

This clonotype was detected only a few times. This chain links TRBV4-1 with TRBJ2-3, with TRBD1 matching over 9 bases. Germline V CDR1 and CDR2: MGHRA, YSYEKL. The junction had 3 bases not matched to a gene; V was cut back by 4 bases and J by 7 bases. The CDR3 runs 13 residues. Written as DNA, the CDR3 is TGCGCCAGCAGCCCAGGGACAGGGTATACGCAGTATTTT. Translated: CASSPGTGYTQYF.

This clonotype was detected many times. The chain carries TRBV20-1 and TRBJ2-3; a weak D match, TRBD2 (6 bases). V gave up 2 bases and J gave up 1 base, with 13 bases separating them. CDR3 length: 15 residues. Germline CDR1 reads DFQATT; CDR2 reads SNEGSKA (reference sequence). In nucleotides, the CDR3 is TGCAGTGCTAGACGTGGACTATCAGGCACAGATACGCAGTATTTT. It is translated as CSARRGLSGTDTQYF.

The CDR3 DNA is TGTGCCAGCAGCCACCGGGACAGGGAGAACGAGCAGTACTTC. Amino acid sequence: CASSHRDRENEQYF. The V gene is TRBV7-9, the J gene TRBJ2-7, with 9 bases fitting TRBD1. The CDR3 runs to 14 residues. The J segment lost 5 bases and the V segment lost 5 bases, leaving 7 bases of the junction unmatched. The germline CDR1 and CDR2 sequences are SEHNR and FQNEAQ (reference sequence).

This clonotype was detected many times. This chain links TRBV6-1 with TRBJ2-7, with 7 bases lining up with TRBD1. Germline lookup yields CDR1 MNHNS and CDR2 SASEGT. CDR3 length: 14 amino acids. V was clipped by 6 bases and J by 5 bases; unmatched bases: 10. CDR3 residues: CASSKGTATHEQYF. In nucleotides, the CDR3 is TGTGCCAGCAGCAAAGGGACAGCTACCCACGAGCAGTACTTC.